This T cell receptor beta chain was sequenced in a study of cytomegalovirus exposure and HLA in healthy donors. The wider study: A data release that came early held approximately 85 million unique TCRs from HLA-typed donors.

V shed 4 bases, J shed 1 base, and the junction held 3 bases outside the gene matches. The CDR3 loop spans 14 amino acids. Germline V CDR1 and CDR2: SGHNT, YYREEE (reference sequence). Primers for the PCR totalled 60 Vbeta and 13 Jbeta. Method: immunoSEQ multiplex PCR; TCRdb's copy keeps in-frame clones and lacks some. The repertoire holds more than 95,000 clones, with roughly 78% as singletons. The sample comprised PBMCs. The chain employs TRBV5-4 and TRBJ1-1; the match to TRBD1 covers 8 bases. This receptor was identified in a man aged 25-45 years in good health and CMV-seronegative. The CDR3 here is CASSLQGANTEAFF. DNA of the CDR3: TGTGCCAGCAGCCTGCAGGGGGCGAACACTGAAGCTTTCTTT.